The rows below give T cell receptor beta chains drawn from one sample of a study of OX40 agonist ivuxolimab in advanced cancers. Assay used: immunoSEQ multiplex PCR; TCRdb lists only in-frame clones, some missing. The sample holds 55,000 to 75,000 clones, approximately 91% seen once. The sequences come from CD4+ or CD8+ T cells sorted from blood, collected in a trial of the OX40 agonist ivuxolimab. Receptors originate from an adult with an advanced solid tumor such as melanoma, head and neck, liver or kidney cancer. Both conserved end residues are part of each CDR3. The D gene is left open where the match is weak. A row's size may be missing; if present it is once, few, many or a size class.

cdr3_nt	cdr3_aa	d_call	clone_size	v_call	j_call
TGTGCCAGCAGCCAGGGACTAGCGGGAGGGAGTACCCATGAGCAGTTCTTC	CASSQGLAGGSTHEQFF	TRBD2	.	TRBV7-6	TRBJ2-1
TGCAGCGTTGAAGCGGGACAGGATTACGAGCAGTACTTC	CSVEAGQDYEQYF	TRBD1	.	TRBV29-1	TRBJ2-7
TGTGCCAGCAGCGGAAGCTACGAGCAGTACTTC	CASSGSYEQYF	.	.	TRBV9	TRBJ2-7
TGTGCCAGCAGTTTACGGACTGGGAATGAGCAGTTCTTC	CASSLRTGNEQFF	.	once	TRBV27	TRBJ2-1
TGTGCCAGCAGTCCCCCAGGGAGCTCTGGAAACACCATATATTTT	CASSPPGSSGNTIYF	.	.	TRBV28	TRBJ1-3
TGTGCCAGCAGCCTGGGGGGAGATACGCAGTATTTT	CASSLGGDTQYF	.	.	TRBV5-6	TRBJ2-3
TGTGCCACCAGCATTGGGGGTTCCTACGAGCAGTACTTC	CATSIGGSYEQYF	.	.	TRBV15	TRBJ2-7
TGTGCCAGCAGTTTAGGGGGGAGATTACCCGAGCAGTACTTC	CASSLGGRLPEQYF	.	.	TRBV27	TRBJ2-7
TGTGCCAGCAGTTTACCTCCAGGACTAGCGGGAGGGTTTACAGATACGCAGTATTTT	CASSLPPGLAGGFTDTQYF	TRBD2	.	TRBV27	TRBJ2-3
TGTGCCAGCTCACACTCGGGGAGGGGGGACTATGGCTACACCTTC	CASSHSGRGDYGYTF	.	.	TRBV18	TRBJ1-2
TGTGCCAGCAGCCCGGACTACCAAGAGACCCAGTACTTC	CASSPDYQETQYF	.	.	TRBV7-9	TRBJ2-5
TGTGCCAGCAGCTTAGGAGTTGTGCAGGGCCCGACCTACGAGCAGTACTTC	CASSLGVVQGPTYEQYF	.	.	TRBV7-2	TRBJ2-7
TGTGCCAGCAGCCAAGAAGAAGACCTAGCCAAAAACATTCAGTACTTC	CASSQEEDLAKNIQYF	.	.	TRBV4-2	TRBJ2-4
TGTGCCAGCAGCAGTTCTCAGGGGTCCGGGGAGCTGTTTTTT	CASSSSQGSGELFF	.	.	TRBV7-8	TRBJ2-2
TGTGCCAGCAGTTATTCGCGGGAGGGCCTAAATGAGCAGTTCTTC	CASSYSREGLNEQFF	TRBD2	once	TRBV6-5	TRBJ2-1
TGTGCCAGCAGTGGCGGGGGTAGGAGCGGAATTCTCTACGAGCAGTACTTC	CASSGGGRSGILYEQYF	TRBD2	.	TRBV2	TRBJ2-7
TGTGCCAGCAGTGAAGATGGACTAGCGGGATTCGACGAGCAGTACTTC	CASSEDGLAGFDEQYF	TRBD2	once	TRBV6-1	TRBJ2-7